This is a list of T cell receptor beta chains from one sample in a study of cytomegalovirus exposure and HLA in healthy donors. Produced via immunoSEQ multiplex PCR; TCRdb's table is partial and in-frame only. The profile covers about 180,000 clones, with roughly four fifths appearing a single time and approximately 2.4% taken by the ten largest. Sample: PBMCs. These receptor sequences come from a female donor in good health and CMV-seronegative. Each CDR3 is given with its conserved first and last residue. Each record gives: V gene, D gene, J gene, clone size, CDR3 protein, CDR3 DNA. A D gene is named only where the DNA matches it firmly. Clone size, where shown, is once, few, many, or a class for clones that have expanded.

v_call: TRBV5-6
d_call: TRBD1
j_call: TRBJ1-2
clone_size: .
cdr3_aa: CASSFGQGAGGYTF
cdr3_nt: TGTGCCAGCAGCTTCGGGCAGGGGGCGGGTGGCTACACCTTC

v_call: TRBV10-3
d_call: .
j_call: TRBJ2-5
clone_size: .
cdr3_aa: CAISESGAEETQYF
cdr3_nt: TGTGCCATCAGTGAGTCGGGAGCGGAAGAGACCCAGTACTTC

v_call: TRBV5-1
d_call: .
j_call: TRBJ1-1
clone_size: few
cdr3_aa: CASSFRGTEAFF
cdr3_nt: TGCGCCAGCAGCTTCAGGGGCACTGAAGCTTTCTTT

v_call: TRBV21-1
d_call: .
j_call: TRBJ2-1
clone_size: few
cdr3_aa: CASATGGDHNEQFF
cdr3_nt: TGTGCCAGCGCGACAGGGGGCGACCACAATGAGCAGTTCTTC

v_call: TRBV6-5
d_call: .
j_call: TRBJ1-1
clone_size: .
cdr3_aa: CASREVLTNTEAFF
cdr3_nt: TGTGCCAGCAGAGAGGTCCTAACTAACACTGAAGCTTTCTTT

v_call: TRBV29-1
d_call: TRBD2
j_call: TRBJ2-1
clone_size: .
cdr3_aa: CSVLTSGGYNEQFF
cdr3_nt: TGCAGCGTGCTAACTAGCGGAGGATACAATGAGCAGTTCTTC

v_call: TRBV27
d_call: TRBD1
j_call: TRBJ1-2
clone_size: few
cdr3_aa: CASSSAGTGDRYGYTF
cdr3_nt: TGTGCCAGCAGTTCCGCCGGGACAGGGGACCGCTATGGCTACACCTTC

v_call: TRBV7-2
d_call: TRBD1
j_call: TRBJ1-1
clone_size: .
cdr3_aa: CASNNRGFTEAFF
cdr3_nt: TGTGCCAGCAACAACAGGGGGTTCACTGAAGCTTTCTTT

v_call: TRBV18
d_call: TRBD1
j_call: TRBJ2-7
clone_size: .
cdr3_aa: CASSPRTGGYEQYF
cdr3_nt: TGTGCCAGCTCACCTCGGACAGGGGGCTACGAGCAGTACTTC

v_call: TRBV2
d_call: .
j_call: TRBJ2-5
clone_size: .
cdr3_aa: CASSTRNTAPETQYF
cdr3_nt: TGTGCCAGCAGTACCCGAAACACCGCACCAGAGACCCAGTACTTC

v_call: TRBV7-7
d_call: .
j_call: TRBJ2-2
clone_size: .
cdr3_aa: CASSLEITPRGELFF
cdr3_nt: TGTGCTAGCAGCTTGGAGATTACACCGCGCGGGGAGCTGTTTTTT

v_call: TRBV28
d_call: .
j_call: TRBJ2-7
clone_size: .
cdr3_aa: CASIRGADTYEQYF
cdr3_nt: TGTGCCAGCATTCGGGGGGCGGACACCTACGAGCAGTACTTC

v_call: TRBV4-1
d_call: TRBD1
j_call: TRBJ1-1
clone_size: .
cdr3_aa: CASSQDTGQSMNTEAFF
cdr3_nt: TGCGCCAGCAGCCAAGATACGGGACAGAGTATGAACACTGAAGCTTTCTTT

v_call: TRBV2
d_call: .
j_call: TRBJ2-7
clone_size: .
cdr3_aa: CASSGDSYEQYF
cdr3_nt: TGTGCCAGCAGCGGCGACAGCTACGAGCAGTACTTC

v_call: TRBV7-8
d_call: TRBD1
j_call: TRBJ1-1
clone_size: .
cdr3_aa: CASSLAPPRTGGWTEAFF
cdr3_nt: TGTGCCAGCAGCTTAGCCCCCCCAAGGACAGGGGGATGGACTGAAGCTTTCTTT

v_call: TRBV4-2
d_call: TRBD1
j_call: TRBJ1-3
clone_size: .
cdr3_aa: CASSQDGDRGGRNTIYF
cdr3_nt: TGTGCCAGCAGCCAAGATGGGGACAGGGGCGGGCGAAACACCATATATTTT

v_call: TRBV7-3
d_call: .
j_call: TRBJ2-3
clone_size: .
cdr3_aa: CASSLSGSTDTQYF
cdr3_nt: TGTGCCAGCAGCTTAAGCGGGAGCACAGATACGCAGTATTTT

v_call: TRBV30
d_call: TRBD2
j_call: TRBJ2-7
clone_size: .
cdr3_aa: CAWSRSGGYYYEQYF
cdr3_nt: TGTGCCTGGAGTCGTAGCGGGGGATACTACTACGAGCAGTACTTC